The 7 T cell receptor beta chains reported below all come from one sample, sequenced in a study of response to subunit inactivated influenza vaccine. Each CDR3 protein gets one entry after TCRdb re-called the RT-PCR reads with MiXCR. Here the sample spans about 520,000 distinct CDR3 sequences, roughly 23% being singletons. Sequences were derived from CD4+ T cells sorted from PBMCs, sampled around 5 days after vaccination. These receptors were obtained from a man aged 45-60 years who received an inactivated influenza vaccine.

The chain carries TRBV28 and TRBJ2-7; tentative D call: TRBD2 (5 bases). V shed 5 bases and J shed 5 bases, with 13 bases lying between them. There are 13 residues in the CDR3. CDR1 is MDHEN and CDR2 is SYDVKM in the germline V gene. CDR3 bases: TGTGCCAGCAGTCTCACCCTAGCTCACGAGCAGTACTTC. Its protein product is CASSLTLAHEQYF.

The chain has TRBV24-1 and TRBJ1-1; D not certain. This CDR3 has 13 residues. CDR1 and CDR2 from the germline V gene are KGHDR and SFDVKD. Trimming shortened V by 2 bases and J by 8 bases, and 11 bases separated the two germline ends. This CDR3 is CATSDWSETEAFF. CDR3 DNA: TGTGCCACCAGTGATTGGAGCGAAACCGAAGCTTTCTTT.

This sequence joins TRBV27 and TRBJ1-5; D is ambiguous. The germline V gene has CDR1 MNHEY and CDR2 SMNVEV (reference sequence). Trimming cost V 6 bases and J 0 bases, with 9 bases left between them. The CDR3 covers 14 residues. As DNA, the CDR3 is TGTGCCAGCAGAAGGACTAATAGCAATCAGCCCCAGCATTTT. Translating gives CASRRTNSNQPQHF.

This rearrangement joins TRBV6-2 or TRBV6-3 to TRBJ1-1; D call uncertain. Germline V gene sequence: CDR1 MNHEY, CDR2 SVGEGT. This CDR3 is built from 14 residues. Trimming stripped 0 bases from V and 3 bases from J, with 8 bases between. The CDR3 reads CASSYSSPDTEAFF. DNA for the CDR3: TGTGCCAGCAGTTACTCTTCGCCCGACACTGAAGCTTTCTTT.

A single count supports this clonotype. The J gene is TRBJ2-3, the V gene TRBV4-1, with D perhaps matching TRBD1 or TRBD2 (5 bases each). Germline V CDR1 and CDR2: MGHRA, YSYEKL. V was cut by 4 bases and J by 0 bases, with 17 bases left in between. This CDR3 has 17 residues. This chain's CDR3 is CASSLSRGRTSTDTQYF. The DNA of the CDR3 is TGCGCCAGCAGCCTGAGTAGGGGACGGACTAGCACAGATACGCAGTATTTT.

V gene TRBV10-3 combines with J gene TRBJ2-7, with 7 positions matching TRBD1. The V segment lost 0 bases and the J segment 4 bases; nucleotides outside the gene matches: 3. The CDR3 loop spans 14 amino acids. CDR1 and CDR2 from the germline V gene are ENHRY and SYGVKD. CDR3 sequence: CAISESETGYEQYF. Here the CDR3 DNA reads TGTGCCATCAGTGAGTCGGAGACAGGGTACGAGCAGTACTTC.

This clonotype was detected ten times or more. The chain has TRBV4-2 and TRBJ2-7, with unresolved D. Trimming cost V 1 base and J 0 bases, with 4 bases left between them. The CDR3 loop spans 13 amino acids. CDR1 and CDR2 (germline): LGHNA, YNFKEQ. The CDR3 bases are TGTGCCAGCAGCCAAGGGTTCTCCTACGAGCAGTACTTC. It is translated as CASSQGFSYEQYF.